Sequencing of this T cell receptor beta chain was carried out in a study of CD8 T cells in ankylosing spondylitis. As to this clonotype: What it recognizes is unknown.

Regarding the study as a whole: Made up of eight highly homologous variants, a TCR beta motif appeared characteristic of ankylosing spondylitis blood.

MiXCR was run by TCRdb on the 5' RACE reads, yielding one entry per CDR3 protein. The table records a few hundred thousand distinct CDR3 sequences, roughly 8% of them present only once. This CDR3 is built from 14 residues. Losses at the gene ends were 6 bases for V and 1 base for J; bases not matched to a gene: 4. The sequence was collected from a male donor with ankylosing spondylitis. Sample: blood, either unsorted or a sorted T cell fraction (not recorded which). The chain carries TRBV12-3 or TRBV12-4 and TRBJ1-1; 8 positions match TRBD1. CDR3: CASRRDRQNTEAFF. In nucleotides, the CDR3 is TGTGCCAGCAGACGGGACAGGCAGAACACTGAAGCTTTCTTT.